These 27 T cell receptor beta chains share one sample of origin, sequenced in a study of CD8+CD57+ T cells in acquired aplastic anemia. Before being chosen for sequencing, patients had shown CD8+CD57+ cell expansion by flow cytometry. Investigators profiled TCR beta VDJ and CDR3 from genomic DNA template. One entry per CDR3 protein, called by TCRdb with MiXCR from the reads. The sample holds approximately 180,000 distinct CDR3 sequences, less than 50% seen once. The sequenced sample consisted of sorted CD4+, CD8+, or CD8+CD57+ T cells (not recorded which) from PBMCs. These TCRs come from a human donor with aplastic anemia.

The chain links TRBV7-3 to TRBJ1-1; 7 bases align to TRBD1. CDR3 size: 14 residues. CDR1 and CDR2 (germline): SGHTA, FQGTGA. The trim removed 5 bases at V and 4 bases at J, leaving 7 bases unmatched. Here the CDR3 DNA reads TGTGCCAGCAGCCAGGGGGGGGTGGGCACTGAAGCTTTCTTT. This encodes CASSQGGVGTEAFF.

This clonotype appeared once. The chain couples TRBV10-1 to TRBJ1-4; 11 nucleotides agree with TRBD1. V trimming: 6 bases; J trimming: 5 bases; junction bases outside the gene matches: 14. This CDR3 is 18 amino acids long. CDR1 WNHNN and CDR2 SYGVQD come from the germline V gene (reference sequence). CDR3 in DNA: TGCGCCAGCAGACGCCATTGGACAGGGGGCAGGAGCAATGAAAAACTGTTTTTT. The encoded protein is CASRRHWTGGRSNEKLFF.

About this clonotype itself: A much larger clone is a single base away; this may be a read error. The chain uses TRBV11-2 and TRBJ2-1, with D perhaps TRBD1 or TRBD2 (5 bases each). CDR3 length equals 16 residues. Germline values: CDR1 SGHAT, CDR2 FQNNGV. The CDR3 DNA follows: TGTGCCAGCGGCTTAGAGGATTCGGGGACGGGGAATGAGCAGTTCTTC. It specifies CASGLEDSGTGNEQFF.

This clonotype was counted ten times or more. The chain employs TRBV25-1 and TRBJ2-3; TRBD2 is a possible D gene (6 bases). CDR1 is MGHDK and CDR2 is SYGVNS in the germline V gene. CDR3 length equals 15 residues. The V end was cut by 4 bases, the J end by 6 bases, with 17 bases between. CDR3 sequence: CASSGGGTSADTQYF. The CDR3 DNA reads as TGTGCCAGCAGTGGGGGCGGGACCTCAGCGGATACGCAGTATTTT.

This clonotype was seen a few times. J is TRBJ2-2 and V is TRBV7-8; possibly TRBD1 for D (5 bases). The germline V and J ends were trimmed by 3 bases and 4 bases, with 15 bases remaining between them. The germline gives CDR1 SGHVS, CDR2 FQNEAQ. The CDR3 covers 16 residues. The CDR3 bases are TGTGCCAGCAGCTTTCGAGTCCAGGGTAGCACCGGGGAGCTGTTTTTT. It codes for CASSFRVQGSTGELFF.

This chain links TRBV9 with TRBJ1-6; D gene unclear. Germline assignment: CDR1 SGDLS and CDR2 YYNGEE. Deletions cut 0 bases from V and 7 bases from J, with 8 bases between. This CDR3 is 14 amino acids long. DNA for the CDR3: TGTGCCAGCAGCGTAGCTCGGGCCAATTCACCCCTCCACTTT. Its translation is CASSVARANSPLHF.

CDR3 sequence: CASSSRKGADEQYF. The CDR3 region has the DNA TGTGCCAGCAGCTCCCGAAAGGGGGCGGACGAGCAGTACTTC. The V and J genes are TRBV13 and TRBJ2-7; TRBD1 aligns across 7 bases. Germline lookup yields CDR1 PRHDT and CDR2 FYEKMQ (reference sequence). CDR3 size: 14 residues. Losses at the gene ends were 4 bases for V and 5 bases for J; bases not matched to a gene: 8.

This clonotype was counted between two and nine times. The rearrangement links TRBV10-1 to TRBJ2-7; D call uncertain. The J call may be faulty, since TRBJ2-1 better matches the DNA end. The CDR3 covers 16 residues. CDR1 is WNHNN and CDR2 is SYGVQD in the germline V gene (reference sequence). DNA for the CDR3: TGCGCCAGCAGTGAGTTAGAAGGGTCGCCCTACAATGAGCAGTTCTTC. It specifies CASSELEGSPYNEQFF.

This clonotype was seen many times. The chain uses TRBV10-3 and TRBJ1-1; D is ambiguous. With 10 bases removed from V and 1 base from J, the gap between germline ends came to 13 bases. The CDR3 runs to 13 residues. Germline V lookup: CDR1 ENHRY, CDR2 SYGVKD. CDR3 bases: TGTGCCACCCAACGGAACCAGAACACTGAAGCTTTCTTT. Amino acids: CATQRNQNTEAFF.

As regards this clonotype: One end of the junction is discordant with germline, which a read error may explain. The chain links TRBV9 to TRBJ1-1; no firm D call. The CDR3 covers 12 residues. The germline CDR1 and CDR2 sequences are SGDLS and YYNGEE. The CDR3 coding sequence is TGCGCCAGCAGTGAAGGGTCTACTGAAGCTTTCTTT. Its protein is CASSEGSTEAFF.

The chain's CDR3 is CASSLMGGEETQYF. CDR3 coding DNA: TGCGCCAGCAGCTTGATGGGGGGCGAAGAGACCCAGTACTTC. The chain carries TRBV5-1 and TRBJ2-5; either TRBD1 or TRBD2 may supply D (6 bases each). Trimming removed 1 base from V and 3 bases from J, with 10 bases in between. The CDR3 totals 14 residues. In germline, CDR1 is SGHRS, CDR2 YFSETQ.

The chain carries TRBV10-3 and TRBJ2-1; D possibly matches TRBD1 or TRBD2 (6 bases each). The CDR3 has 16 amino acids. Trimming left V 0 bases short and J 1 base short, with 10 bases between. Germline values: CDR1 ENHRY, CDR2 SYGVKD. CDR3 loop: CAISESLGGSYNEQFF. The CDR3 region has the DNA TGTGCCATCAGTGAGTCGTTAGGGGGGTCCTACAATGAGCAGTTCTTC.

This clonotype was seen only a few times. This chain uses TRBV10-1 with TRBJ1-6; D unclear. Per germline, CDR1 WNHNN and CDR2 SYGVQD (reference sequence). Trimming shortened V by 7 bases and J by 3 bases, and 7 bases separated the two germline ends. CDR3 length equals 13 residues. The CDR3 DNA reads TGCGCCAGCAACAATGGCTATAATTCACCCCTCCACTTT. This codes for CASNNGYNSPLHF.

The chain's CDR3 is CATSTLDRTKLRGYTF. The DNA for the CDR3 is TGTGCCACCAGCACCCTCGACAGGACGAAGTTGAGGGGCTACACCTTC. The rearrangement links TRBV15 to TRBJ1-2; possibly TRBD1 for D (6 bases). V gave up 4 bases and J gave up 8 bases, with 23 bases separating them. The germline V gene has CDR1 LNHNV and CDR2 YYDKDF (reference sequence). This CDR3 is 16 amino acids long. Full variable domain (outside the CDR3, taken from reference TRBV15 and TRBJ1-2): DAMVIQNPRYQVTQFGKPVTLSCSQTLNHNVMYWYQQKSSQAPKLLFHYYDKDFNNEADTPDNFQSRRPNTSFCFLDIRSPGLGDTAMYLCATSTLDRTKLRGYTFGSGTRLTVV.

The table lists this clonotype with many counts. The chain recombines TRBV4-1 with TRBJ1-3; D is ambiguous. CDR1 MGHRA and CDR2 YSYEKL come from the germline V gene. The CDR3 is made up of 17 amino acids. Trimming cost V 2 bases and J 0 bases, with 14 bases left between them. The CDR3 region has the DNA TGCGCCAGCAGCCAACGTTCCCAAGTCCTCTCTGGAAACACCATATATTTT. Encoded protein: CASSQRSQVLSGNTIYF.

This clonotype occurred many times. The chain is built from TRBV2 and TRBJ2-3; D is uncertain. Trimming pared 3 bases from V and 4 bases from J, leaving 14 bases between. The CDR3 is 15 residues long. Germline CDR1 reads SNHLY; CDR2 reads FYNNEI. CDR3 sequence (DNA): TGTGCCAGCAGTGATTGGCAGCTTGATGCAGATACGCAGTATTTT. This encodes CASSDWQLDADTQYF.

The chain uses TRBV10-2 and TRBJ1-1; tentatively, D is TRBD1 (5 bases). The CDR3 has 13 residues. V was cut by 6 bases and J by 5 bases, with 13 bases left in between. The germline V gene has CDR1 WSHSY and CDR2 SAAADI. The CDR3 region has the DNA TGCGCCAGCAGCCCAGCCCGGGGGACTGAAGCTTTCTTT. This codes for CASSPARGTEAFF.

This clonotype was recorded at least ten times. CDR3: CAISDIGQGQYNEQFF. The DNA of the CDR3 is TGTGCCATCAGTGATATTGGACAGGGTCAATACAATGAGCAGTTCTTC. The rearrangement links TRBV10-3 to TRBJ2-1; 8 bases agree with TRBD1. Trimming at V came to 3 bases and at J to 4 bases, leaving 8 bases not matched to a gene. The CDR3 sequence is 16 residues long. The V gene's germline CDR1 is ENHRY and CDR2 SYGVKD.

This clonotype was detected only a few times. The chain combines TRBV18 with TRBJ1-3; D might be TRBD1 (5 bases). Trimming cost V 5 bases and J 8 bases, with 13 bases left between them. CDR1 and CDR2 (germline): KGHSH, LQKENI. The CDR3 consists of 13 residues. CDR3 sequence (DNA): TGTGCCAGCTCATCTTCTAGGGGAGACACCATATATTTT. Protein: CASSSSRGDTIYF.

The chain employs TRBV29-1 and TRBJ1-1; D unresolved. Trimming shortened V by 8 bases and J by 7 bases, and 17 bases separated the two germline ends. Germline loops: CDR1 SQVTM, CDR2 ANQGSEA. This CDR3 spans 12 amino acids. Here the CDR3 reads CSSKSGVIEAFF. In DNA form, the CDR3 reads TGCAGCTCCAAATCGGGAGTGATTGAAGCTTTCTTT.

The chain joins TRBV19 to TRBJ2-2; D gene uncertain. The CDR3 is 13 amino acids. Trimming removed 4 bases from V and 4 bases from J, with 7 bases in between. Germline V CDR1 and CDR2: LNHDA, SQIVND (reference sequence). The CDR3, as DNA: TGTGCCAGTAGTAGCCCGAGCACCGGGGAGCTGTTTTTT. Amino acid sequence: CASSSPSTGELFF.

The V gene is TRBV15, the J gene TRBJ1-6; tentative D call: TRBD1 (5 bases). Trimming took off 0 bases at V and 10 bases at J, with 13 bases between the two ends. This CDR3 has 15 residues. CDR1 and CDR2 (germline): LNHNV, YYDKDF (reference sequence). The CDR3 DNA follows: TGTGCCACCAGCAGAGATGGTGGGGGTCTCTCACCCCTCCACTTT. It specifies CATSRDGGGLSPLHF.

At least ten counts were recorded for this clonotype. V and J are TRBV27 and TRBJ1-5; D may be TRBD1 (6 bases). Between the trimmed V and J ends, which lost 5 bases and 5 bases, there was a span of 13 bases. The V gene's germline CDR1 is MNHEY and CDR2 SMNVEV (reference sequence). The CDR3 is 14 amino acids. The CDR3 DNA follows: TGTGCCAGCAGTCACCGGGACACCCATCAGCCCCAGCATTTT. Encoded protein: CASSHRDTHQPQHF.

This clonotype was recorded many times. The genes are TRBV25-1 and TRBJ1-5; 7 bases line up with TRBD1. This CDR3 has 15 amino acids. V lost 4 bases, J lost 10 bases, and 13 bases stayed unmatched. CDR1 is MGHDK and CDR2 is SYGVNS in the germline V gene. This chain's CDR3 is CASSGDWGTAAPQHF. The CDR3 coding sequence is TGTGCCAGCAGTGGGGACTGGGGGACAGCCGCCCCCCAGCATTTT.

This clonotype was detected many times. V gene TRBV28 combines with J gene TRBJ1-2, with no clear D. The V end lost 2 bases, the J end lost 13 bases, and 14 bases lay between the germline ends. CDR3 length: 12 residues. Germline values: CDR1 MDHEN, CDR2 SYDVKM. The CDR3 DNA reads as TGTGCCAGCAGTTTAGGGTCCTGGGGTGCCACCTTC. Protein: CASSLGSWGATF.

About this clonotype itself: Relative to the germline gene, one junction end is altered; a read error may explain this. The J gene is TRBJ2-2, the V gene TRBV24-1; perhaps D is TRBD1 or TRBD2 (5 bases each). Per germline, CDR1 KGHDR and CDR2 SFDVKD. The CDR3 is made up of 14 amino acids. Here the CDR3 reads CATSLGTDTGEPFF. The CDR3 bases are TGTGCCACCAGCTTAGGGACGGACACCGGGGAGCCGTTTTTT.

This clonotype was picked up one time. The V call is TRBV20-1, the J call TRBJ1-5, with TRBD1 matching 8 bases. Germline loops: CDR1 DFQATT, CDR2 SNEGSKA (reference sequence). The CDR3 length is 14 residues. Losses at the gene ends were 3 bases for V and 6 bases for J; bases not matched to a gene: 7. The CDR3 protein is CSASRGTGGQPQHF. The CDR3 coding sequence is TGCAGTGCTAGCAGGGGGACAGGAGGTCAGCCCCAGCATTTT.